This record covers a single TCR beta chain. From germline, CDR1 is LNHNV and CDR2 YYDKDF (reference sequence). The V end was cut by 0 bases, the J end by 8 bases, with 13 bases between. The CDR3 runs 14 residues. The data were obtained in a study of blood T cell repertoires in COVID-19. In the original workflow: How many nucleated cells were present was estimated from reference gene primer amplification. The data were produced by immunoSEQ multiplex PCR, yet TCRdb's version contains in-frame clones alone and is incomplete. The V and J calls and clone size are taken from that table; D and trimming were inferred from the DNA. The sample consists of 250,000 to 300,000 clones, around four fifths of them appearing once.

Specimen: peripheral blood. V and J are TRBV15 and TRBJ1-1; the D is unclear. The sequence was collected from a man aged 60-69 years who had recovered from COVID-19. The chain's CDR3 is CATSRDHGRGEAFF. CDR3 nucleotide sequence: TGTGCCACCAGCAGAGATCACGGCCGCGGGGAAGCTTTCTTT. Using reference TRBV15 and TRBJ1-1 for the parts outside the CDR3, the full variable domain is DAMVIQNPRYQVTQFGKPVTLSCSQTLNHNVMYWYQQKSSQAPKLLFHYYDKDFNNEADTPDNFQSRRPNTSFCFLDIRSPGLGDTAMYLCATSRDHGRGEAFFGQGTRLTVV.